These 27 T cell receptor beta chains were all obtained from the same sample, sequenced in a study of blood T cell repertoires in COVID-19. The assay was immunoSEQ multiplex PCR, and TCRdb's table has in-frame clones only and misses some. Seen here are approximately 250,000 clones, 80% to 90% observed once, and the top ten hold around 4.1%. Sequencing was carried out using PBMCs or T cells enriched from blood (not recorded which). The receptors were gathered from a young man with acute COVID-19.

This rearrangement joins TRBV21-1 to TRBJ2-7; TRBD2, the table's D call, was not compared with the DNA. TRBV21-1 is an annotated pseudogene. CDR3 length equals 14 residues. The CDR3 is CASSKAPPGGEQYV. The CDR3 nucleotides read TGTGCCAGCAGCAAAGCGCCGCCGGGGGGCGAGCAGTACGTC.

The chain is built from TRBV2 and TRBJ2-1; TRBD2 agrees at 9 bases. This CDR3 contains 17 residues. The germline V gene has CDR1 SNHLY and CDR2 FYNNEI. Losses at the gene ends were 0 bases for V and 4 bases for J; bases not matched to a gene: 7. The CDR3 here is CASSEAALAGAYNEQFF. The CDR3 bases are TGTGCCAGCAGTGAAGCGGCTTTAGCGGGAGCTTACAATGAGCAGTTCTTC.

The genes are TRBV6-4 and TRBJ1-6; TRBD1 aligns across 7 bases. V lost 5 bases, J lost 14 bases, and 9 bases stayed unmatched. The CDR3 extends over 13 amino acids. Germline V gene sequence: CDR1 MRHNA, CDR2 SNTAGT. Here the CDR3 reads CASSNRDSPSLHF. The CDR3 coding sequence is TGTGCCAGCAGTAACAGGGACAGTCCGTCCCTCCACTTT.

The chain is built from TRBV7-2 and TRBJ1-1; tentative D call: TRBD1 (5 bases). V gave up 1 base and J gave up 0 bases, with 15 bases separating them. The CDR3 is made up of 17 amino acids. Germline CDR1 is SGHTA and CDR2 is FQGNSA. The CDR3 spells CASSLGEVGAVNTEAFF. For the CDR3, the DNA is TGTGCCAGCAGCTTAGGGGAGGTCGGGGCCGTGAACACTGAAGCTTTCTTT.

In the case of this clone: The sample contains more than one DNA sequence encoding this CDR3. The chain joins TRBV9 to TRBJ1-1; no clear D gene. Germline V gene lookup returns CDR1 SGDLS and CDR2 YYNGEE. The CDR3 length is 13 residues. V was trimmed by 0 bases and J by 4 bases, leaving 7 bases between them. The CDR3 DNA reads TGTGCCAGCAGCGTAGAAGGAGGCACTGAAGCTTTCTTT. It codes for CASSVEGGTEAFF.

J is TRBJ1-4 and V is TRBV5-5; D possibly corresponds to TRBD1 (5 bases). V was trimmed by 6 bases and J by 8 bases, leaving 11 bases between them. The CDR3 contains 12 residues. Germline-derived CDR1 and CDR2 are SGHKS and YYEKEE (reference sequence). Here the CDR3 DNA reads TGTGCCAGCAACTACCAGGGAGAAAAACTGTTTTTT. Its translation is CASNYQGEKLFF. Full variable domain (missing parts from reference TRBV5-5 and TRBJ1-4): DAGVTQSPTHLIKTRGQQVTLRCSPISGHKSVSWYQQVLGQGPQFIFQYYEKEERGRGNFPDRFSARQFPNYSSELNVNALLLGDSALYLCASNYQGEKLFFGSGTQLSVL.

The chain joins TRBV11-2 to TRBJ2-2, with TRBD1 as a possible D gene (5 bases). Germline loops: CDR1 SGHAT, CDR2 FQNNGV. Trimming removed 1 base from V and 2 bases from J, with 20 bases in between. The CDR3 runs 19 residues. CDR3 nucleotide sequence: TGTGCCAGCAGCTTAGTTCGTCTTCTGGCAGGGCCAAACACCGGGGAGCTGTTTTTT. This codes for CASSLVRLLAGPNTGELFF.

The rearrangement joins TRBV24-1 to TRBJ1-1; a weak D match, TRBD1 (6 bases). Germline V lookup: CDR1 KGHDR, CDR2 SFDVKD. The CDR3 length is 11 residues. The V end lost 8 bases, the J end lost 5 bases, and 8 bases lay between the germline ends. The DNA for the CDR3 is TGTGCCACCACCAGGGGAACTGAAGCTTTCTTT. Translated, it gives CATTRGTEAFF.

The chain joins TRBV5-1 to TRBJ1-2, with TRBD1 matching 9 bases. Unmatched junction bases numbered 11, after V lost 4 bases and J lost 4 bases. CDR3 size: 16 residues. Per the germline V gene, CDR1 is SGHRS and CDR2 is YFSETQ. CDR3 loop: CASSPPDRGLSYGYTF. As DNA, the CDR3 is TGCGCCAGCAGCCCTCCGGACAGGGGTTTAAGCTATGGCTACACCTTC.

The chain carries TRBV6-1 and TRBJ1-1, with D possibly TRBD1 on 6 matching bases. Germline V gene lookup returns CDR1 MNHNS and CDR2 SASEGT. The CDR3 runs to 14 residues. V was shortened by 0 bases and J by 8 bases, with 13 bases between the two germline ends. CDR3 region: CASSEASDRREAFF. As DNA, the CDR3 is TGTGCCAGCAGTGAAGCCTCAGACAGGCGGGAAGCTTTCTTT.

J is TRBJ1-3 and V is TRBV7-3, with TRBD1 identical over 11 bases. CDR3 length: 15 amino acids. Germline loops: CDR1 SGHTA, CDR2 FQGTGA. V gave up 5 bases and J gave up 2 bases; unmatched junction bases: 2. CDR3: CASSQDRGPGNTIYF. The CDR3 nucleotides are TGTGCCAGCAGCCAGGACAGGGGGCCTGGAAACACCATATATTTT.

This sequence joins TRBV5-1 and TRBJ2-5; 8 nucleotides match TRBD1. Germline trimming cut 4 bases from V and 6 bases from J; bases unmatched to any gene: 8. Germline CDR1 and CDR2: SGHRS and YFSETQ. The CDR3 consists of 14 residues. The CDR3 DNA reads TGCGCCAGCAGCGACCTCGGACAGGGAAAGACCCAGTACTTC. Translating it yields CASSDLGQGKTQYF.

This chain uses TRBV9 with TRBJ2-3; TRBD2 matches at 7 bases. The germline gives CDR1 SGDLS, CDR2 YYNGEE. V lost 0 bases, J lost 7 bases, and 5 bases stayed unmatched. The CDR3 extends over 14 amino acids. This chain's CDR3 is CASSVETSPNTQYF. CDR3 coding DNA: TGTGCCAGCAGCGTAGAGACTAGCCCAAATACGCAGTATTTT.

V usage is TRBV6-5 and J usage is TRBJ2-5, with no clear D. The CDR3 has 16 residues. Germline CDR1 is MNHEY and CDR2 is SVGAGI. Trimming left V 4 bases short and J 4 bases short, with 19 bases between. Here the CDR3 DNA reads TGTGCCAGCAGTTTAATTCCGAGAGGTGGTAGAGAGACCCAGTACTTC. This encodes CASSLIPRGGRETQYF.

This clone was detected only a few times. The chain is built from TRBV29-1 and TRBJ1-1; 9 bases map to TRBD1. Germline lookup yields CDR1 SQVTM and CDR2 ANQGSEA. J lost 5 bases, V lost 4 bases, and 5 bases had no gene match. CDR3 length equals 13 residues. The CDR3 sequence: CSVVQGARTEAFF. CDR3 in DNA: TGCAGCGTTGTACAGGGGGCGCGGACTGAAGCTTTCTTT. Full variable domain (missing parts from reference TRBV29-1 and TRBJ1-1): SAVISQKPSRDICQRGTSLTIQCQVDSQVTMMFWYRQQPGQSLTLIATANQGSEATYESGFVIDKFPISRPNLTFSTLTVSNMSPEDSSIYLCSVVQGARTEAFFGQGTRLTVV.

The J gene is TRBJ2-1, the V gene TRBV28; 12 positions match TRBD2. With V trimmed by 6 bases and J by 4 bases, 4 bases remained unmatched. Germline loops: CDR1 MDHEN, CDR2 SYDVKM. The CDR3 is made up of 15 amino acids. The CDR3 protein is CASSLGTSGYNEQFF. The CDR3 DNA is TGTGCCAGCAGCCTCGGGACTAGCGGGTACAATGAGCAGTTCTTC. Supplemented by reference TRBV28 and TRBJ2-1, the full variable domain reads DVKVTQSSRYLVKRTGEKVFLECVQDMDHENMFWYRQDPGLGLRLIYFSYDVKMKEKGDIPEGYSVSREKKERFSLILESASTNQTSMYLCASSLGTSGYNEQFFGPGTRLTVL.

In its sample, this clone was seen once. The chain carries TRBV4-2 and TRBJ2-1; D might be TRBD2 (6 bases). Trimming took 3 bases from V and 5 from J, leaving 11 bases between them. CDR3 size: 14 residues. Germline-derived CDR1 and CDR2 are LGHNA and YNFKEQ. The CDR3 spells CASSHWRGDNEQFF. CDR3 DNA sequence: TGTGCCAGCAGCCACTGGCGGGGCGACAATGAGCAGTTCTTC.

The chain links TRBV28 to TRBJ2-5; 12 bases agree with TRBD1. The V gene's germline CDR1 is MDHEN and CDR2 SYDVKM. CDR3 length equals 21 residues. Trimming took 10 bases from V and 6 from J; bases not matched to a gene: 30. The CDR3 nucleotides are TGTGCCACCTCAACCGGGACAGGGGGCGAGGGGAGTAGCGGGGTTTCGAAGACCCAGTACTTC. It is translated as CATSTGTGGEGSSGVSKTQYF.

This chain links TRBV7-8 with TRBJ1-1, with 12 bases that match TRBD1. V dropped 4 bases and J dropped 5; count of bases not matched to a gene: 2. Germline V gives CDR1 SGHVS, CDR2 FQNEAQ. The CDR3 length is 14 residues. The chain's CDR3 is CASSWGQGATEAFF. For the CDR3, the DNA is TGTGCCAGCAGCTGGGGACAGGGGGCGACTGAAGCTTTCTTT.

This chain joins TRBV24-1 and TRBJ2-5, with 8 bases fitting TRBD1. The CDR3 runs 13 residues. Germline V gives CDR1 KGHDR, CDR2 SFDVKD. V dropped 7 bases and J dropped 4; count of bases not matched to a gene: 4. The chain's CDR3 is CATRGDRGETQYF. The CDR3 nucleotides are TGTGCCACCAGGGGAGACAGGGGAGAGACCCAGTACTTC.

In this sample, this clone turned up a few times. V is TRBV18 and J is TRBJ1-3; 8 nucleotides match TRBD1. Trimming at V came to 5 bases and at J to 6 bases, leaving 6 bases not matched to a gene. The germline gives CDR1 KGHSH, CDR2 LQKENI. The CDR3 loop spans 14 amino acids. This chain's CDR3 is CASSTGTGQNTIYF. CDR3 bases: TGTGCCAGCTCAACCGGGACAGGACAAAACACCATATATTTT.

This clone was seen a handful of times. This sequence joins TRBV19 and TRBJ1-5, with 10 nucleotides matching TRBD1. The germline CDR1 and CDR2 sequences are LNHDA and SQIVND (reference sequence). This CDR3 has 15 residues. Unmatched junction bases numbered 6, after V lost 4 bases and J lost 6 bases. For the CDR3, the DNA is TGTGCCAGTAGTAGCTCCGGGACAGGGGTTCAGCCCCAGCATTTT. Its translation is CASSSSGTGVQPQHF.

The genes are TRBV10-1 and TRBJ1-1, with D tentatively TRBD1 (5 bases). The V gene's germline CDR1 is WNHNN and CDR2 SYGVQD (reference sequence). The CDR3 is 13 amino acids. Trimming left V 5 bases short and J 8 bases short, with 15 bases between. The CDR3 DNA is TGCGCCAGCAGTCGACCAGGGTTCGGGGAAGCTTTCTTT. As protein: CASSRPGFGEAFF.

J is TRBJ2-1 and V is TRBV6-4; tentative D call: TRBD2 (6 bases). Germline CDR1 MRHNA, CDR2 SNTAGT. The CDR3 loop spans 9 amino acids. V was shortened by 7 bases and J by 12 bases, with 7 bases between the two germline ends. CDR3 DNA: TGTGCCAGCAAGCGGGTGCAGTTCTTC. Translation gives CASKRVQFF.

The table lists this clone with a count of one. The V call is TRBV11-2, the J call TRBJ2-2; a weak D match, TRBD2 (6 bases). This CDR3 is 13 amino acids long. V lost 3 bases, J lost 6 bases, and 8 bases lay in between. Germline CDR1 and CDR2: SGHAT and FQNNGV. Written as DNA, the CDR3 is TGTGCCAGCAGCTTCGGGGGTGCCGGGGAGCTGTTTTTT. Translation gives CASSFGGAGELFF.

The chain carries TRBV11-2 and TRBJ1-4; no definite D call. Germline V gene data show CDR1 as SGHAT and CDR2 as FQNNGV. The CDR3 is 12 residues long. The germline V and J ends were trimmed by 5 bases and 13 bases, with 14 bases remaining between them. DNA for the CDR3: TGTGCCAGCAGCCCGAGGTTGGATATACTGTTTTTT. This codes for CASSPRLDILFF.

The V call is TRBV28, the J call TRBJ1-6; the D gene is possibly TRBD1 (6 bases). Looked up from germline, CDR1 is MDHEN and CDR2 is SYDVKM. The CDR3 has 15 amino acids. V lost 0 bases and J lost 10, with 13 bases in between. CDR3 amino acids: CASSLWGGAESPLHF. CDR3 DNA: TGTGCCAGCAGTTTATGGGGGGGGGCGGAATCACCCCTCCACTTT. The full variable domain, with the rest looked up from reference TRBV28 and TRBJ1-6, is DVKVTQSSRYLVKRTGEKVFLECVQDMDHENMFWYRQDPGLGLRLIYFSYDVKMKEKGDIPEGYSVSREKKERFSLILESASTNQTSMYLCASSLWGGAESPLHFGNGTRLTVT.